The rows below give T cell receptor beta chains drawn from one sample of a study of human T cells and chemical hapten exposure. TCRdb re-derived calls from the RACE reads in MiXCR, one entry per CDR3 protein. The sample includes about 140,000 distinct CDR3 sequences, approximately 12% seen only once; the top ten take around 1.4%. Sample: whole blood, taken in connection with sensitization to the hapten diphenylcyclopropenone (DPC). Receptor source: a woman aged 45 to 65 with alopecia areata. Some clones in this sample may be carry-over from other donors' samples. Each CDR3 is given with its conserved first and last residue. The D gene is left open where the match is weak. The listing skips clone size in some rows; elsewhere it reads once, few, many or a size class.

V gene: TRBV6-6
clone size: many
J gene: TRBJ2-3
D gene: NA
CDR3 DNA: TGTGCCAGCAGTTACCCCGGACTCCGGGCGGCAGATACGCAGTATTTT
CDR3 protein: CASSYPGLRAADTQYF

V gene: TRBV7-2
clone size: NA
J gene: TRBJ2-3
D gene: NA
CDR3 DNA: TGTGCCAGCAGCTTAGAGAGCGCGAGCACAGATACGCAGTATTTT
CDR3 protein: CASSLESASTDTQYF

V gene: TRBV6-2/TRBV6-3
clone size: few
J gene: TRBJ1-2
D gene: TRBD1
CDR3 DNA: TGTGCCAGCAGTTACCGACAGGGAGGCGGCTACACCTTC
CDR3 protein: CASSYRQGGGYTF

V gene: TRBV6-2/TRBV6-3
clone size: few
J gene: TRBJ2-3
D gene: NA
CDR3 DNA: TGTGCCAGCAGTTACTTTGGTACGCAGTATTTT
CDR3 protein: CASSYFGTQYF

V gene: TRBV29-1
clone size: NA
J gene: TRBJ2-3
D gene: NA
CDR3 DNA: TGCAGCGTCGAAGGGGTCACAGATACGCAGTATTTT
CDR3 protein: CSVEGVTDTQYF

V gene: TRBV12-3/TRBV12-4
clone size: NA
J gene: TRBJ2-7
D gene: NA
CDR3 DNA: TGTGCCAGCCAAGGGGCAGAAAGCTCCTACGAGCAGTACTTC
CDR3 protein: CASQGAESSYEQYF

V gene: TRBV18
clone size: NA
J gene: TRBJ2-7
D gene: TRBD2
CDR3 DNA: TGTGCCAGCTCACCGGGACTAGCGGGAGGGAGCTCCTACGAGCAGTACTTC
CDR3 protein: CASSPGLAGGSSYEQYF

V gene: TRBV4-3
clone size: NA
J gene: TRBJ2-3
D gene: TRBD2
CDR3 DNA: TGCGCCAGCAGCCCGCATAGCGGGAGGTCCACAGATACGCAGTATTTT
CDR3 protein: CASSPHSGRSTDTQYF

V gene: TRBV18
clone size: NA
J gene: TRBJ1-5
D gene: TRBD1
CDR3 DNA: TGTGCCAGCTCACCTTCTCAGGGGGTGAATCAGCCCCAGCATTTT
CDR3 protein: CASSPSQGVNQPQHF

V gene: TRBV3-1
clone size: few
J gene: TRBJ1-5
D gene: NA
CDR3 DNA: TGTGCCAGCAGCCAATCCGGGGTAGGGGGCAATCAGCCCCAGCATTTT
CDR3 protein: CASSQSGVGGNQPQHF

V gene: TRBV6-6
clone size: few
J gene: TRBJ2-3
D gene: TRBD1
CDR3 DNA: TGTGCCAGCGGAAGGGGGCCAGATACGCAGTATTTT
CDR3 protein: CASGRGPDTQYF

V gene: TRBV7-2
clone size: NA
J gene: TRBJ2-1
D gene: TRBD2
CDR3 DNA: TGTGCCAGCAGCTTAGCGAGAGCGGGAGGGAGTGGTGAGCAGTTCTTC
CDR3 protein: CASSLARAGGSGEQFF

V gene: TRBV6-6
clone size: NA
J gene: TRBJ1-5
D gene: TRBD1
CDR3 DNA: TGTGCCAGCAGTGCCGGGACAGGGATCCATCAGCCCCAGCATTTT
CDR3 protein: CASSAGTGIHQPQHF

V gene: TRBV7-2
clone size: NA
J gene: TRBJ2-5
D gene: TRBD2
CDR3 DNA: TGTGCCAGCAGGCGTAGCGGGAGCACTCAAGAGACCCAGTACTTC
CDR3 protein: CASRRSGSTQETQYF

V gene: TRBV3-1
clone size: NA
J gene: TRBJ2-1
D gene: NA
CDR3 DNA: TGTGCCAGCAGCCAAGACATAGCATTAGCCAATGAGCAGTTCTTC
CDR3 protein: CASSQDIALANEQFF

V gene: TRBV6-6
clone size: NA
J gene: TRBJ2-2
D gene: NA
CDR3 DNA: TGTGCCACCGGGAGAACAGGGGCCGGGGAGCTGTTTTTT
CDR3 protein: CATGRTGAGELFF

V gene: TRBV10-3
clone size: many
J gene: TRBJ2-5
D gene: NA
CDR3 DNA: TGTGCCATCAGTGAGGGGGGCCAAAGAGAGACCCAGTACTTC
CDR3 protein: CAISEGGQRETQYF

V gene: TRBV3-1
clone size: few
J gene: TRBJ1-3
D gene: NA
CDR3 DNA: TGTGCCAGCAGCCAAGGGCCCAGGGCCTCCTCTGAAAACACCATATATTTT
CDR3 protein: CASSQGPRASSENTIYF

V gene: TRBV20-1
clone size: few
J gene: TRBJ2-4
D gene: NA
CDR3 DNA: TGCAGTGCCACGAACCTCGGACGGCTCTGGAAAGGCATTCAGTACTTC
CDR3 protein: CSATNLGRLWKGIQYF

V gene: TRBV2
clone size: few
J gene: TRBJ1-5
D gene: TRBD1
CDR3 DNA: TGTGCCAGCACCGGACAGGCTAGCAATCAGCCCCAGCATTTT
CDR3 protein: CASTGQASNQPQHF

V gene: TRBV7-3
clone size: many
J gene: TRBJ2-2
D gene: NA
CDR3 DNA: TGTGCCAGCAGCTTACGGCCCTTGTTCACCGGGGAGCTGTTTTTT
CDR3 protein: CASSLRPLFTGELFF

V gene: TRBV29-1
clone size: NA
J gene: TRBJ2-1
D gene: NA
CDR3 DNA: TGCGTCTTGCAGGGGGGAAAGAATGAGCAGTTCTTC
CDR3 protein: CVLQGGKNEQFF

V gene: TRBV5-1
clone size: NA
J gene: TRBJ2-1
D gene: NA
CDR3 DNA: TGCGCCAGTAAGTTTATAGAAGCGAACAATGAGCAGTTCTTC
CDR3 protein: CASKFIEANNEQFF

V gene: TRBV12-3/TRBV12-4
clone size: few
J gene: TRBJ1-1
D gene: NA
CDR3 DNA: TGTGCCAGCAGTGCCCGGATTCTTAACACTGAAGCTTTCTTT
CDR3 protein: CASSARILNTEAFF

V gene: TRBV29-1
clone size: few
J gene: TRBJ1-5
D gene: TRBD1
CDR3 DNA: TGCAGCGTCGGGACAGGGGGGAATCAGCCCCAGCATTTT
CDR3 protein: CSVGTGGNQPQHF

V gene: TRBV20-1
clone size: many
J gene: TRBJ1-5
D gene: NA
CDR3 DNA: TGCAGTGCGCTTACAGGGCTAGGTACAAATCAGCCCCAGCATTTT
CDR3 protein: CSALTGLGTNQPQHF

V gene: TRBV7-9
clone size: many
J gene: TRBJ1-5
D gene: NA
CDR3 DNA: TGTGCCAGCAGCTCAACAGGGTTCAGCAATCAGCCCCAGCATTTT
CDR3 protein: CASSSTGFSNQPQHF

V gene: TRBV3-1
clone size: few
J gene: TRBJ2-1
D gene: NA
CDR3 DNA: TGTGCCAGCAGCCAAGATATGGGGGGATACAATGAGCAGTTCTTC
CDR3 protein: CASSQDMGGYNEQFF

V gene: TRBV18
clone size: few
J gene: TRBJ2-7
D gene: TRBD1
CDR3 DNA: TGTGCCAGCTCACCACCGGGGACAGGTTTTTACGAGCAGTACTTC
CDR3 protein: CASSPPGTGFYEQYF

V gene: TRBV18
clone size: NA
J gene: TRBJ2-1
D gene: TRBD2
CDR3 DNA: TGTGCCAGCTCATCGGGACTAGCGGGAGACAATGAGCAGTTCTTC
CDR3 protein: CASSSGLAGDNEQFF

V gene: TRBV30
clone size: few
J gene: TRBJ1-5
D gene: NA
CDR3 DNA: TGTGCCTGGAGTGTCGGGGGGGAGCAGCCCCAGCATTTT
CDR3 protein: CAWSVGGEQPQHF

V gene: TRBV20-1
clone size: NA
J gene: TRBJ1-6
D gene: NA
CDR3 DNA: TGCAGTGCTGGAGGGAGCTCCTATAATTCACCCCTCCACTTT
CDR3 protein: CSAGGSSYNSPLHF